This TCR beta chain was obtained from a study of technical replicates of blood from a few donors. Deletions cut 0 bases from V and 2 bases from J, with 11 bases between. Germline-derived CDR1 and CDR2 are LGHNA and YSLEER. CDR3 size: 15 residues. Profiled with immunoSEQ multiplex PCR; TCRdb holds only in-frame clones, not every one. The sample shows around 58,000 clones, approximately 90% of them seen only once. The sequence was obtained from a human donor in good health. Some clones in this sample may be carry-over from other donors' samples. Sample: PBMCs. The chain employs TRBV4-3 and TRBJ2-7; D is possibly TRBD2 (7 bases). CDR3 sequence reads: CASSQDDGGPYEQYF. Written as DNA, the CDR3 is TGCGCCAGCAGCCAAGACGACGGGGGGCCCTACGAGCAGTACTTC.